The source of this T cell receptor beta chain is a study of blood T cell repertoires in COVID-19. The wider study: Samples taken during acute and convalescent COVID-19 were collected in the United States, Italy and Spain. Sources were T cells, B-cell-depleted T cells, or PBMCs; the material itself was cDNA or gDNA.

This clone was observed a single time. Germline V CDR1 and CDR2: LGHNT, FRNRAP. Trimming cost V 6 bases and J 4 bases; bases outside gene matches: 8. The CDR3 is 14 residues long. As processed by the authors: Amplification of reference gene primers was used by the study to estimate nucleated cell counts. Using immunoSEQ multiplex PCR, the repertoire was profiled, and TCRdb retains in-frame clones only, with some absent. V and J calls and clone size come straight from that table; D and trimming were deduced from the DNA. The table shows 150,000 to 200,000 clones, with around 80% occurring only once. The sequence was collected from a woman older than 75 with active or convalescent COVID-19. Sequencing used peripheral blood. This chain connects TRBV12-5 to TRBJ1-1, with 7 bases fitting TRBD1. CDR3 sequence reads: CASGPTGASTEAFF. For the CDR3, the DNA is TGTGCTAGTGGCCCAACAGGGGCGTCCACTGAAGCTTTCTTT.